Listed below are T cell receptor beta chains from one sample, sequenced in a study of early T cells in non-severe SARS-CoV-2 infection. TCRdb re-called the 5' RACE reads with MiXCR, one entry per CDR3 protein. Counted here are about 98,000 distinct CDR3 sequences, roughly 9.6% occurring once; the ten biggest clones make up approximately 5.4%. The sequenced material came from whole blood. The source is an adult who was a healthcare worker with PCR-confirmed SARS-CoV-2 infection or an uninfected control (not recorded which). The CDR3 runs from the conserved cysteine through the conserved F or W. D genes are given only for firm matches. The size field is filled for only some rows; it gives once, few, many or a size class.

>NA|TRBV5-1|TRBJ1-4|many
CASSSKTSRGPGEKLFF
TGCGCCAGCAGTTCCAAGACCTCCAGGGGCCCTGGTGAAAAACTGTTTTTT
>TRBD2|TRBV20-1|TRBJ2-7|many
CSAGTSGANEQYF
TGCAGTGCCGGGACTAGCGGGGCTAACGAGCAGTACTTC
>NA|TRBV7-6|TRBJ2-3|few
CASSNRAGDTQYF
TGTGCCAGCAGCAACAGGGCCGGAGATACGCAGTATTTT
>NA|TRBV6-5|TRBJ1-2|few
CASSPQGFYGYTF
TGTGCCAGCTCCCCGCAGGGTTTCTATGGCTACACCTTC
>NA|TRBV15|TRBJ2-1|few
CATSSGRYNEQFF
TGTGCCACCAGCAGCGGACGCTACAATGAGCAGTTCTTC
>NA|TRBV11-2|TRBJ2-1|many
CASSLGRSFNEQFF
TGTGCCAGCAGCTTAGGGCGCAGTTTCAATGAGCAGTTCTTC
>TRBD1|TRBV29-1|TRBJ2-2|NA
CSADRASGELFF
TGCAGCGCTGACAGGGCTTCCGGGGAGCTGTTTTTT
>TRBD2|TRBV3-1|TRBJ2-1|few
CASSQWTGGVGDEQFF
TGTGCCAGCAGCCAATGGACCGGGGGGGTCGGCGATGAGCAGTTCTTC
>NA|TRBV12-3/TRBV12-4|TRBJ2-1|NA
CASCPAGGNEQFF
TGTGCCAGCTGTCCTGCAGGGGGGAATGAGCAGTTCTTC
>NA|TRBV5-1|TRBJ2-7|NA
CASSQRPDPSYEQYF
TGCGCCAGCAGCCAACGTCCGGACCCCTCCTACGAGCAGTACTTC
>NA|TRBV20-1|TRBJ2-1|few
CSAREWDPRVDEQFF
TGCAGTGCTAGAGAATGGGACCCCCGGGTGGATGAGCAGTTCTTC
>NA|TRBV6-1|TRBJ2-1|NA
CASSEWYEQFF
TGTGCCAGCAGTGAATGGTATGAGCAGTTCTTC
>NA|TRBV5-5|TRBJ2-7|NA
CASSNRERSYEQYF
TGTGCCAGCAGCAACAGGGAACGGTCCTACGAGCAGTACTTC
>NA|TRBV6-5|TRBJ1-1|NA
CASSYSRVEWFF
TGTGCCAGCAGTTACTCAAGGGTCGAGTGGTTCTTT